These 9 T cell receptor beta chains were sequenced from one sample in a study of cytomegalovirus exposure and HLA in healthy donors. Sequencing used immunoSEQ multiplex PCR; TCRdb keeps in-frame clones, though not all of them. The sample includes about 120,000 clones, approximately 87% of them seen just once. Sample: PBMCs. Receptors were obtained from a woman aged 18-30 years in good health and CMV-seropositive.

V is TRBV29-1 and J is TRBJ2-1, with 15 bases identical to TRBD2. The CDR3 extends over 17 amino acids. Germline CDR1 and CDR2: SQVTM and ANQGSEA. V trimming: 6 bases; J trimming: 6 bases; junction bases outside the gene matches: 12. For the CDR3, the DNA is TGCAGCGTGAGGGGACTAGCGGGGGGCCACCTAAGCAATGAGCAGTTCTTC. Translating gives CSVRGLAGGHLSNEQFF.

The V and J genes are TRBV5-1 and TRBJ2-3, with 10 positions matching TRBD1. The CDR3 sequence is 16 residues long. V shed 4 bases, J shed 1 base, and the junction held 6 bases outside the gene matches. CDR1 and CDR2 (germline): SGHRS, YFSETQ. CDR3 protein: CASSVDRGRGTDTQYF. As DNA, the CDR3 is TGCGCCAGCAGCGTAGACAGGGGGCGAGGCACAGATACGCAGTATTTT.

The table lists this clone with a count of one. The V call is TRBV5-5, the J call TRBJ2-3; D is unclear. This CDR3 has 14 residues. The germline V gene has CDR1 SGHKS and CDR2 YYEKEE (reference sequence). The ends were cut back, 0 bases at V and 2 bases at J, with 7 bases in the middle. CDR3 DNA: TGTGCCAGCAGCTTGGTGGCCAACACAGATACGCAGTATTTT. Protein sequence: CASSLVANTDTQYF.

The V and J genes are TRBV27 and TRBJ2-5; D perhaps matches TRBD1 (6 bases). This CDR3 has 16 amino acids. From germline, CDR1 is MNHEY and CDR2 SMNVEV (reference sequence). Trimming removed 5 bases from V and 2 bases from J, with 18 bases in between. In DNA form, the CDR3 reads TGTGCCAGCAGTACTTACCGGGACAAGACACAAGAGACCCAGTACTTC. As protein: CASSTYRDKTQETQYF.

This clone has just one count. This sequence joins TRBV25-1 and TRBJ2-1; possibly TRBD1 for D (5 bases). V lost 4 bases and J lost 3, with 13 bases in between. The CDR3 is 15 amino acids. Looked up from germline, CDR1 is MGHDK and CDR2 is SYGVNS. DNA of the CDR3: TGTGCCAGCAGTGGTTCAGGGAAAATCTACAATGAGCAGTTCTTC. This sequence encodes CASSGSGKIYNEQFF.

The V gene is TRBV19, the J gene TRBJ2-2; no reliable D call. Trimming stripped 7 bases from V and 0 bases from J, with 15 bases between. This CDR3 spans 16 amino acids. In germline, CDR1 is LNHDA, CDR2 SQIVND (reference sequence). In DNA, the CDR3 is TGTGCCAGTACCCCGCGATTTGCCGCGAACACCGGGGAGCTGTTTTTT. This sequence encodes CASTPRFAANTGELFF.

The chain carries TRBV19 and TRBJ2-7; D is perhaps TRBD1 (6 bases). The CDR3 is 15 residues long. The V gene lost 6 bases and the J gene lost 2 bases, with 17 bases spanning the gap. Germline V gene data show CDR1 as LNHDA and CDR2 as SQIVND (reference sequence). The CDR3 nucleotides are TGTGCCAGTAGCCGTATAGGGGACACGACCTACGAGCAGTACTTC. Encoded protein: CASSRIGDTTYEQYF.

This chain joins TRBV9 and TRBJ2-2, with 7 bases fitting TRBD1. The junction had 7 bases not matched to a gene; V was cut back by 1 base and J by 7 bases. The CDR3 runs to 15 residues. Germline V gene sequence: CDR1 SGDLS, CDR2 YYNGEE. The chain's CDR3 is CASSVTQGVVGELFF. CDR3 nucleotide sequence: TGTGCCAGCAGCGTAACCCAGGGGGTTGTCGGGGAGCTGTTTTTT.

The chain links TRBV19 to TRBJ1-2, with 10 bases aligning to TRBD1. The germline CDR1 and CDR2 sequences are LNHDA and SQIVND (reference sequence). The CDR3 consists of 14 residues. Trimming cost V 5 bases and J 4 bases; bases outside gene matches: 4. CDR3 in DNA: TGTGCCAGTAGTTGGGACAGGGGCGGCTATGGCTACACCTTC. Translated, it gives CASSWDRGGYGYTF.